What follows are 12 T cell receptor beta chains derived from one specimen sequenced in a study of T cells in narcolepsy. The table came from immunoSEQ multiplex PCR; TCRdb's copy has only in-frame clones and leaves some out. The sample contains about 27,000 clones, about 83% of which appear only once. The specimen was CD45RA- memory CD4+ T cells from PBMCs. All receptors derive from a human donor with narcolepsy.

This chain uses TRBV29-1 with TRBJ2-5; no clear D. With 3 bases removed from V and 4 bases from J, the gap between germline ends came to 9 bases. There are 12 residues in the CDR3. The germline gives CDR1 SQVTM, CDR2 ANQGSEA. The CDR3 sequence: CSVENPRETQYF. In DNA, the CDR3 is TGCAGCGTTGAGAATCCCCGAGAGACCCAGTACTTC.

The V call is TRBV7-8, the J call TRBJ2-3, with D unresolved. Between the trimmed V and J ends, which lost 5 bases and 1 base, there was a span of 4 bases. The CDR3 is 12 residues long. Germline V lookup: CDR1 SGHVS, CDR2 FQNEAQ. For the CDR3, the DNA is TGTGCCAGCAGCGCGGGCACAGATACGCAGTATTTT. This translates into CASSAGTDTQYF.

This clone was observed once. The genes are TRBV28 and TRBJ2-3; D ambiguous. Germline V gene sequence: CDR1 MDHEN, CDR2 SYDVKM. CDR3 length equals 11 residues. V was shortened by 5 bases and J by 6 bases, with 6 bases between the two germline ends. DNA for the CDR3: TGTGCCAGCAGTCTCGGGGATACGCAGTATTTT. It is translated as CASSLGDTQYF. The full variable domain, with the rest looked up from reference TRBV28 and TRBJ2-3, is DVKVTQSSRYLVKRTGEKVFLECVQDMDHENMFWYRQDPGLGLRLIYFSYDVKMKEKGDIPEGYSVSREKKERFSLILESASTNQTSMYLCASSLGDTQYFGPGTRLTVL.

The gene calls are TRBV19 and TRBJ2-1; maybe TRBD2 (5 bases). CDR1 and CDR2 from the germline V gene are LNHDA and SQIVND (reference sequence). The V end lost 3 bases, the J end lost 9 bases, and 12 bases lay between the germline ends. CDR3 size: 13 residues. Here the CDR3 reads CASSMRAEGEQFF. As DNA, the CDR3 is TGTGCCAGTAGTATGAGGGCTGAGGGTGAGCAGTTCTTC.

The chain joins TRBV28 to TRBJ1-5; D gene uncertain. This CDR3 is built from 16 residues. The germline V gene encodes CDR1 MDHEN and CDR2 SYDVKM. Deletions cut 2 bases from V and 2 bases from J, with 13 bases between. The CDR3: CASSLKGPMGNQPQHF. In DNA, the CDR3 is TGTGCCAGCAGTTTAAAGGGCCCGATGGGCAATCAGCCCCAGCATTTT.

The V call is TRBV6-1, the J call TRBJ1-2, with 12 positions matching TRBD1. Trimming took 6 bases from V and 7 from J; bases not matched to a gene: 6. The CDR3 has 14 amino acids. The germline gives CDR1 MNHNS, CDR2 SASEGT. The CDR3 loop is CASRPGQGARGYTF. CDR3 coding DNA: TGTGCCAGCAGACCGGGACAGGGGGCGCGTGGCTACACCTTC.

The rearrangement joins TRBV7-9 to TRBJ2-7; maybe TRBD2 (5 bases). The V gene's germline CDR1 is SEHNR and CDR2 FQNEAQ (reference sequence). The V and J ends lost 5 bases and 2 bases respectively, with 16 bases between them. The CDR3 contains 15 residues. Here the CDR3 reads CASSGGRSSAYEQYF. DNA for the CDR3: TGTGCCAGCAGCGGCGGGCGGAGCTCAGCCTACGAGCAGTACTTC.

V and J are TRBV13 and TRBJ1-1; D possibly corresponds to TRBD1 (6 bases). CDR1 PRHDT and CDR2 FYEKMQ come from the germline V gene (reference sequence). This CDR3 region has 16 residues. The V end lost 5 bases, the J end lost 4 bases, and 20 bases lay between the germline ends. DNA of the CDR3: TGTGCCAGCAGCCGAACCACAGGGTGGGCGGCCACTGAAGCTTTCTTT. It specifies CASSRTTGWAATEAFF.

The chain has TRBV6-5 and TRBJ1-2; D uncertain. The V gene lost 2 bases and the J gene lost 3 bases, with 7 bases spanning the gap. In germline, CDR1 is MNHEY, CDR2 SVGAGI. The CDR3 contains 13 residues. The chain's CDR3 is CASSYKSDYGYTF. CDR3 DNA: TGTGCCAGCAGTTACAAGTCGGACTATGGCTACACCTTC.

The V call is TRBV5-1, the J call TRBJ1-2, with D possibly matching TRBD1 (6 bases). The CDR3 extends over 16 amino acids. CDR1 and CDR2 from the germline V gene are SGHRS and YFSETQ. Trimming removed 3 bases from V and 1 base from J, with 16 bases in between. CDR3 in DNA: TGCGCCAGCAGCTCCGGAGGGGGGATGGATAACTATGGCTACACCTTC. This encodes CASSSGGGMDNYGYTF.

This rearrangement joins TRBV19 to TRBJ2-7; 7 bases line up with TRBD1. The ends lost 6 bases at V and 4 bases at J; junction bases unmatched: 12. The CDR3 runs to 15 residues. CDR1 is LNHDA, CDR2 SQIVND, per germline (reference sequence). In DNA, the CDR3 is TGTGCCAGTAGGCTGGACAGGTTTGGGGTTTACGAGCAGTACTTC. It encodes CASRLDRFGVYEQYF.

The chain couples TRBV14 to TRBJ2-5; tentative D call: TRBD1 (6 bases). Germline V lookup: CDR1 SGHDN, CDR2 FVKESK. The CDR3 is 15 amino acids. V shed 2 bases and J shed 1 base, with 11 bases lying between them. The DNA for the CDR3 is TGTGCCAGCAGCCAATTTGGGGGCCGCCAAGAGACCCAGTACTTC. Its translation: CASSQFGGRQETQYF.